This T cell receptor (beta chain) derives from a study of regulatory T cells in long-lasting Graves disease. General study points: The researchers studied only peripheral blood, not thyroid tissue.

As for this clonotype: As yet, its antigen is unknown.

Germline trimming cut 1 base from V and 0 bases from J; bases unmatched to any gene: 9. Germline CDR1 is SGDLS and CDR2 is YYNGEE. The CDR3 runs 18 residues. The time point is: newly diagnosed GD, antithyroid drugs for less than 3 months. After RNA was extracted from PBMCs, the TCR library was made from it. Graves' disease diagnosis was established per American Thyroid Association guidelines. Both iRepertoire HTBI primers and Arm-PCR of CDR3 regions were used to build the TCR beta libraries. TCRdb reanalysed the multiplex PCR reads using MiXCR and keeps one entry per CDR3 protein. There are 400,000 to 550,000 distinct CDR3 sequences in the sample; less than 20% occur only once, and less than 30% lies in the top ten. The same sample was also used in a study of T cells in Graves' hyperthyroidism and ophthalmopathy.

Material: peripheral blood mononuclear cells (PBMCs), obtained at new diagnosis, from a patient treated with antithyroid drugs. The chain couples TRBV9 to TRBJ2-3; 9 bases line up with TRBD2. The source of this sequence is a woman under 30 with Graves disease. CDR3 coding DNA: TGTGCCAGCAGCGTACTCCCATTAGCGGGAGCTAGCACAGATACGCAGTATTTT. This encodes CASSVLPLAGASTDTQYF.